The following is a TCR beta chain sequence with its context. The antigen is not known. Trimming shortened V by 5 bases and J by 2 bases, and 12 bases separated the two germline ends. This CDR3 has 14 amino acids. The germline CDR1 and CDR2 sequences are LNHDA and SQIVND (reference sequence). Execution of the assay was at deep level. Using roughly 180 ng DNA, 32,000 or so T cell genomes, the sorted-subset replicate PCRs were run. Some clones are missing from TCRdb's copy, which holds only in-frame ones; the method was immunoSEQ multiplex PCR. In the table there are roughly 850,000 clones, about 96% of which are singletons. These data originate in a study of shared clonotypes between healthy human individuals. Naive CD8 cells, CD45RO-negative and positively selected for CCR7, excluded terminally differentiated effector memory CD45RA+ cells. Study conclusions and caveats: Sharing across a few donors was seen in approximately 5.2% of naive CD4 clonotypes. Non-shared clonotypes were found to have lower generation probabilities than the clonotypes that were shared by all four of the sorted-subset donors.

This receptor was taken from a man between 25 and 39 years old in good health. The chain uses TRBV19 and TRBJ1-1, with D possibly TRBD1 on 5 matching bases. Sequenced sample: naive CD8+ T cells sorted from blood. The CDR3 DNA reads TGTGCCAGTAGTTTCGGGACGGCAAACACTGAAGCTTTCTTT. It encodes CASSFGTANTEAFF.